One and the same sample provided the 20 T cell receptor beta chains below, sequenced in a study of blood T cell repertoires in COVID-19. Produced via immunoSEQ multiplex PCR; TCRdb's table is partial and in-frame only. The profile covers 200,000 to 250,000 clones, with around four fifths appearing a single time and around 18% taken by the ten largest. Sequencing used peripheral blood. These receptors all stem from a woman aged 80 or over with active or convalescent COVID-19.

The chain has TRBV18 and TRBJ1-3; D remains unclear. V dropped 3 bases and J dropped 0 bases, with 12 bases sitting between them. This CDR3 spans 16 amino acids. CDR1 is KGHSH and CDR2 is LQKENI in the germline V gene. The CDR3 DNA reads TGTGCCAGCTCACCGGTCAGAGGCAGCTCTGGAAACACCATATATTTT. It yields the protein CASSPVRGSSGNTIYF. Combining the CDR3 with reference TRBV18 and TRBJ1-3 gives the whole variable domain NAGVMQNPRHLVRRRGQEARLRCSPMKGHSHVYWYRQLPEEGLKFMVYLQKENIIDESGMPKERFSAEFPKEGPSILRIQQVVRGDSAAYFCASSPVRGSSGNTIYFGEGSWLTVV.

The rearrangement uses TRBV15 and TRBJ2-7; D perhaps matches TRBD1 (6 bases). Looked up from germline, CDR1 is LNHNV and CDR2 is YYDKDF (reference sequence). This CDR3 has 14 amino acids. V lost 0 bases to trimming and J lost 7 bases, with 13 bases between them. The CDR3 sequence is CATSREGAGLEQYF. In nucleotides, the CDR3 is TGTGCCACCAGCAGAGAGGGGGCCGGGCTGGAGCAGTACTTC. The variable domain in full, completed from reference TRBV15 and TRBJ2-7, reads DAMVIQNPRYQVTQFGKPVTLSCSQTLNHNVMYWYQQKSSQAPKLLFHYYDKDFNNEADTPDNFQSRRPNTSFCFLDIRSPGLGDTAMYLCATSREGAGLEQYFGPGTRLTVT.

This rearrangement joins TRBV6-2 or TRBV6-3 to TRBJ2-1, with D maybe TRBD1 (6 bases). The CDR3 spans 16 residues. Trimming took off 5 bases at V and 0 bases at J, with 14 bases between the two ends. Germline CDR1 is MNHEY and CDR2 is SVGEGT. CDR3: CASSDPGASSYNEQFF. DNA for the CDR3: TGTGCCAGCAGTGACCCAGGGGCAAGCTCCTACAATGAGCAGTTCTTC.

The chain is built from TRBV2 and TRBJ2-3; 12 bases are shared with TRBD2. J gave up 3 bases and V 8 bases, and 3 bases lay outside the gene matches. The germline gives CDR1 SNHLY, CDR2 FYNNEI. The CDR3 covers 14 residues. The CDR3 region is CASSLAGGTDTQYF. The CDR3 nucleotides read TGTGCCAGCTCGCTAGCGGGAGGGACAGATACGCAGTATTTT. Full variable domain (outside the CDR3, taken from reference TRBV2 and TRBJ2-3): EPEVTQTPSHQVTQMGQEVILRCVPISNHLYFYWYRQILGQKVEFLVSFYNNEISEKSEIFDDQFSVERPDGSNFTLKIRSTKLEDSAMYFCASSLAGGTDTQYFGPGTRLTVL.

The V and J genes are TRBV7-8 and TRBJ1-4; D perhaps matches TRBD1 (5 bases). This CDR3 spans 13 amino acids. Germline values: CDR1 SGHVS, CDR2 FQNEAQ. Trimming left V 6 bases short and J 8 bases short, with 13 bases between. The CDR3 DNA reads TGTGCCAGCAGGTCCCTTGGGGGGGAAAAACTGTTTTTT. The encoded protein is CASRSLGGEKLFF.

V gene TRBV5-1 combines with J gene TRBJ2-2; 9 positions agree with TRBD1. The V and J ends lost 8 bases and 7 bases, in that order; junction bases with no gene match: 12. The germline V gene has CDR1 SGHRS and CDR2 YFSETQ. The CDR3 consists of 15 residues. CDR3 sequence: CASGSGQGIDGELFF. Written as DNA, the CDR3 is TGCGCCAGTGGATCGGGACAGGGTATTGACGGGGAGCTGTTTTTT.

This chain uses TRBV5-5 with TRBJ1-2, with TRBD1 matching 7 bases. Germline V gene sequence: CDR1 SGHKS, CDR2 YYEKEE (reference sequence). V shed 4 bases, J shed 4 bases, and the junction held 4 bases outside the gene matches. This CDR3 comprises 13 residues. Written as DNA, the CDR3 is TGTGCCAGCAGCAAGGGACAGAGCTATGGCTACACCTTC. The encoded protein is CASSKGQSYGYTF. Full variable domain (rest looked up from reference TRBV5-5 and TRBJ1-2): DAGVTQSPTHLIKTRGQQVTLRCSPISGHKSVSWYQQVLGQGPQFIFQYYEKEERGRGNFPDRFSARQFPNYSSELNVNALLLGDSALYLCASSKGQSYGYTFGSGTRLTVV.

The J gene is TRBJ2-1, the V gene TRBV6-4, with 11 nucleotides matching TRBD2. The V and J ends lost 6 bases and 10 bases, in that order; junction bases with no gene match: 14. This CDR3 is 16 amino acids long. The V gene's germline CDR1 is MRHNA and CDR2 SNTAGT. CDR3 loop: CASSRSGTSGLNEQFF. CDR3 DNA: TGTGCCAGCAGCCGATCCGGGACTAGCGGACTAAACGAGCAGTTCTTC.

V usage is TRBV19 and J usage is TRBJ1-6; D is uncertain. V was trimmed by 7 bases and J by 8 bases, leaving 15 bases between them. Germline CDR1 LNHDA, CDR2 SQIVND (reference sequence). The CDR3 loop spans 14 amino acids. Here the CDR3 DNA reads TGTGCCAGTACCTATGGCCGGGTTGATTCACCCCTCCACTTT. This translates into CASTYGRVDSPLHF.

The chain joins TRBV5-5 to TRBJ2-2; 13 nucleotides align to TRBD2. Unmatched junction bases numbered 5, after V lost 4 bases and J lost 5 bases. The CDR3 contains 16 residues. From germline, CDR1 is SGHKS and CDR2 YYEKEE (reference sequence). CDR3 region: CASSPGLAGRTGELFF. The DNA for the CDR3 is TGTGCCAGCAGCCCGGGACTAGCGGGGAGAACCGGGGAGCTGTTTTTT.

The chain employs TRBV9 and TRBJ1-3; 8 positions match TRBD1. Looked up from germline, CDR1 is SGDLS and CDR2 is YYNGEE. The CDR3 covers 15 residues. V was clipped by 2 bases and J by 4 bases; unmatched bases: 5. CDR3 bases: TGTGCCAGCAGCGTTATGACAGGGGCCGGAAACACCATATATTTT. Its translation is CASSVMTGAGNTIYF.

V is TRBV30 and J is TRBJ1-2, with D tentatively TRBD1 (5 bases). Trimming took off 3 bases at V and 4 bases at J, with 15 bases between the two ends. The CDR3 extends over 14 amino acids. Germline values: CDR1 GTSNPN, CDR2 SVGIG (reference sequence). The CDR3, as DNA: TGTGCCTGGAGCCGGGGGATAAGGACCTATGGCTACACCTTC. Its protein product is CAWSRGIRTYGYTF.

For the CDR3, the DNA is TGTGCCAGCAGTTACTTACAGGGGAACAATTCACCCCTCCACTTT. It translates to CASSYLQGNNSPLHF. The chain recombines TRBV6-5 with TRBJ1-6, with 7 bases matching TRBD1. This CDR3 region has 15 residues. The trim removed 1 base at V and 7 bases at J, leaving 4 bases unmatched. The germline CDR1 and CDR2 sequences are MNHEY and SVGAGI.

This clone was counted a single time. V is TRBV7-2 and J is TRBJ2-7; 8 nucleotides align to TRBD2. V was clipped by 0 bases and J by 3 bases; unmatched bases: 4. CDR3 size: 15 residues. Germline CDR1 and CDR2: SGHTA and FQGNSA. CDR3: CASSLATSGIYEQYF. The CDR3 DNA reads TGTGCCAGCAGCTTAGCTACTAGCGGAATCTACGAGCAGTACTTC. Supplemented by reference TRBV7-2 and TRBJ2-7, the full variable domain reads GAGVSQSPSNKVTEKGKDVELRCDPISGHTALYWYRQSLGQGLEFLIYFQGNSAPDKSGLPSDRFSAERTGGSVSTLTIQRTQQEDSAVYLCASSLATSGIYEQYFGPGTRLTVT.

The V and J genes are TRBV5-4 and TRBJ2-1; tentative D call: TRBD2 (5 bases). V was trimmed by 6 bases and J by 2 bases, leaving 18 bases between them. The CDR3 covers 16 residues. CDR1 is SGHNT and CDR2 is YYREEE in the germline V gene (reference sequence). DNA of the CDR3: TGTGCCAGCAACACTGGCCGGAGCGGAACCTACAATGAGCAGTTCTTC. Its translation is CASNTGRSGTYNEQFF.

This clone was found once. The chain employs TRBV5-4 and TRBJ2-3, with D possibly TRBD1 on 6 matching bases. CDR3 size: 16 residues. Germline V gene sequence: CDR1 SGHNT, CDR2 YYREEE (reference sequence). V gave up 5 bases and J gave up 4 bases, with 20 bases separating them. CDR3 DNA sequence: TGTGCCAGCAGGCCCACACAGGGCCGTGCCCCAGATACGCAGTATTTT. Translated: CASRPTQGRAPDTQYF.

This clone is a singleton in its sample. V is TRBV7-3 and J is TRBJ2-3; D gene uncertain. This CDR3 is 14 amino acids long. Per germline, CDR1 SGHTA and CDR2 FQGTGA. V shed 2 bases and J shed 0 bases, with 6 bases lying between them. The CDR3 here is CASSLRSSTDTQYF. The CDR3 nucleotides are TGTGCCAGCAGCTTACGGTCTAGCACAGATACGCAGTATTTT.

Only one count was recorded for this clone. The DNA of the CDR3 is TGTGCCAGCTCACCGGCGACAGGTGAAGCTTTCTTT. Residues: CASSPATGEAFF. The gene calls are TRBV18 and TRBJ1-1, with a weak D call TRBD1 (6 bases). The CDR3 has 12 residues. V was pared by 3 bases and J by 7 bases, with 9 bases between. Germline V lookup: CDR1 KGHSH, CDR2 LQKENI.

This chain links TRBV5-1 with TRBJ2-7; 7 bases are a match to TRBD1. In germline, CDR1 is SGHRS, CDR2 YFSETQ. The CDR3 covers 15 residues. Trimming at V came to 4 bases and at J to 4 bases, leaving 11 bases not matched to a gene. CDR3 nucleotide sequence: TGCGCCAGCAGCCCGTTACAGGGGCCAAGTTACGAGCAGTACTTC. This translates into CASSPLQGPSYEQYF. Full variable domain (rest looked up from reference TRBV5-1 and TRBJ2-7): KAGVTQTPRYLIKTRGQQVTLSCSPISGHRSVSWYQQTPGQGLQFLFEYFSETQRNKGNFPGRFSGRQFSNSRSEMNVSTLELGDSALYLCASSPLQGPSYEQYFGPGTRLTVT.

The chain carries TRBV25-1 and TRBJ1-2, with TRBD1 identical over 8 bases. The germline gives CDR1 MGHDK, CDR2 SYGVNS. V lost 2 bases, J lost 5 bases, and 4 bases stayed unmatched. The CDR3 is 14 residues long. For the CDR3, the DNA is TGTGCCAGCAGTGAAATAAACAGGGGGTATGGCTACACCTTC. It codes for CASSEINRGYGYTF.